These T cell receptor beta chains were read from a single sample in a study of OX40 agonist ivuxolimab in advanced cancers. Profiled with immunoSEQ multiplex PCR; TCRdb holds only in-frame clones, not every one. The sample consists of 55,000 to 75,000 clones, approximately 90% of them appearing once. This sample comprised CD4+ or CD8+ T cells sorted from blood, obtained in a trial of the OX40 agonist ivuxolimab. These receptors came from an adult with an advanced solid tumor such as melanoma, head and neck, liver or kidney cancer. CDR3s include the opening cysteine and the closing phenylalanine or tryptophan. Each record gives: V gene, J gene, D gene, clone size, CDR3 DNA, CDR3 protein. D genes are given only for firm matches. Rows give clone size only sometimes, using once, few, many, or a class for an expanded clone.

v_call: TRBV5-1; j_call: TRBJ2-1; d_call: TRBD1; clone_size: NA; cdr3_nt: TGCGCCAGCAGCGTGACAGGGGATCATGAGCAGTTCTTC; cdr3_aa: CASSVTGDHEQFF
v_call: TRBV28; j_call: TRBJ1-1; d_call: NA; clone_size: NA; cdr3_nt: TGTGCCAGCTACGAGCGCCAGGCAGGATCCACTGAAGCTTTCTTT; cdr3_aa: CASYERQAGSTEAFF
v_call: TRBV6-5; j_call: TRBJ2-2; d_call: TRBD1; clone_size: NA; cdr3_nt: TGTGCCAGCAGTTACTGGGCAGGGGGCGCGAACGGGGAGCTGTTTTTT; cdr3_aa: CASSYWAGGANGELFF
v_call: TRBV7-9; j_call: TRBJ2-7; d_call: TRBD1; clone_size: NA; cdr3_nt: TGTGCCAGCAGCTTATATTTTGGACAGGGGGTGGCCCGGGGTGAGCAGTACTTC; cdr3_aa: CASSLYFGQGVARGEQYF
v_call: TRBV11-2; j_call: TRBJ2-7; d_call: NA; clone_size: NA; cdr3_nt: TGTGCCAGCAGCTGGGGACGTGAGCAGTACTTC; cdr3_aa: CASSWGREQYF
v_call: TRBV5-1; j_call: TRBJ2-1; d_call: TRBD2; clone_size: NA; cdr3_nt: TGCGCCAGCAGCAATGGACTAGCGGGAGCTGAGCAGTTCTTC; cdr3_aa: CASSNGLAGAEQFF
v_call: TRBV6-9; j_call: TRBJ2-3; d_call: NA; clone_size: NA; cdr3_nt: TGTGCCAGCAGTTACTCTTTGGAGGGGACAGATACGCAGTATTTT; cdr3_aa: CASSYSLEGTDTQYF
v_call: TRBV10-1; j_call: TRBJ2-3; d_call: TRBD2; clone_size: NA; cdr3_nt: TGCGCCAGCAGTGAGTCTTTAGCGGGGGCGGATACGCAGTATTTT; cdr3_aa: CASSESLAGADTQYF
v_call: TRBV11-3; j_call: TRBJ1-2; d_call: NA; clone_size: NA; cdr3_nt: TGTGCCAGCAGCTTAGTTGTCGCAGGGAACTATGGCTACACCTTC; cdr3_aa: CASSLVVAGNYGYTF
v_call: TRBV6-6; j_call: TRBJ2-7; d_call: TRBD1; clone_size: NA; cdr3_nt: TGTGCCAGCATTGACAGGGTTGGAGAGCAGTACTTC; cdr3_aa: CASIDRVGEQYF
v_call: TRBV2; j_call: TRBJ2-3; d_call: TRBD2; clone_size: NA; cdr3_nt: TGTGCCAGCGGGGGGACTAGCGGATTCACAGATACGCAGTATTTT; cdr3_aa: CASGGTSGFTDTQYF
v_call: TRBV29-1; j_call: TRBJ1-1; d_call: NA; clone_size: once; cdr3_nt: TGCAGCGCCGGGGTGGAGGGGACTGAAGCTTTCTTT; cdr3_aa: CSAGVEGTEAFF
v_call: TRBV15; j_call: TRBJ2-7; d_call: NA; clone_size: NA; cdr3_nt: TGTGCCACCAGCAGATCCAGGGAATTAAGGTACGAGCAGTACTTC; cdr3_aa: CATSRSRELRYEQYF
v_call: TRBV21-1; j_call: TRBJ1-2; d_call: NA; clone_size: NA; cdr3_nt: TGTGCCAGCAGCAAACCTCGGGACAGGAGCAGAGTAACATATGGCTACACCTTC; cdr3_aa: CASSKPRDRSRVTYGYTF
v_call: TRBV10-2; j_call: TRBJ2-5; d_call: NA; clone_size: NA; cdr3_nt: TGCGCCAGCAGTGTTAGCGGTACCGCAGCAGAGACCCAGTACTTC; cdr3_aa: CASSVSGTAAETQYF
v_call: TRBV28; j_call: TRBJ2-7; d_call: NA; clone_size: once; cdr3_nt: TGTGCCAGCAGCCCAGGAGGTCGGAGTTCCTACGAGCAGTACTTC; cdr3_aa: CASSPGGRSSYEQYF
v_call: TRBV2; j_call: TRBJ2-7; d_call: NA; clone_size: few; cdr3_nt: TGTGCCAGCAGTGAAGCTCTAGAGCAGTACTTC; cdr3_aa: CASSEALEQYF
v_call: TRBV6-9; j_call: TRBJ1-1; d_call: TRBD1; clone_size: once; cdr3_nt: TGTGCCAGCAGATTGACAGGGGCAAACACTGAAGCTTTCTTT; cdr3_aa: CASRLTGANTEAFF
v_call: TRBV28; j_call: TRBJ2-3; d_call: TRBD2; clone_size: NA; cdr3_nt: TGTGCCAGCAGTGGGGAGGGGAGTACAGATACGCAGTATTTT; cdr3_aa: CASSGEGSTDTQYF
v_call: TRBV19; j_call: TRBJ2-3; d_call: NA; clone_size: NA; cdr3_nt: TGTGCCAGTAGTACCCTTCCAGGAACTAGCACAGATACGCAGTATTTT; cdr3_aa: CASSTLPGTSTDTQYF
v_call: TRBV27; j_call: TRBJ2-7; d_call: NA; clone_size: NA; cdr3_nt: TGTGCCAGCAGTTTATCAGGCAGGGTCTACGAGCAGTACTTC; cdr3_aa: CASSLSGRVYEQYF
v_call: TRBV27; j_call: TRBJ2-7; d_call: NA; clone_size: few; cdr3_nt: TGTGCCAGCAGTTTATCTGGCAGGATCTACGAGCAGTACTTC; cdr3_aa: CASSLSGRIYEQYF
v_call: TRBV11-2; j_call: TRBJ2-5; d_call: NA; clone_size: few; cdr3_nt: TGTGCCAGCAGTTCACCGCAGGGAGGCGGGGAGACCCAGTACTTC; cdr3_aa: CASSSPQGGGETQYF
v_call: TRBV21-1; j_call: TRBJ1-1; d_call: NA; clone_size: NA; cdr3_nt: TGTGCCACCTCCCAGACCATTGTATCGAACACTGAAGCTTTCTTT; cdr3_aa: CATSQTIVSNTEAFF
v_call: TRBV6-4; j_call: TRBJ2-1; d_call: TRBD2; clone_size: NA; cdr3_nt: TGTGCCAGCAGTCCCGACGGGACTAGCGGGAGAAATGAGCAGTTCTTC; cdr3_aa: CASSPDGTSGRNEQFF
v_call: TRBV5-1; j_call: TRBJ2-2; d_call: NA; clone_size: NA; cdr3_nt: TGCGCCAGCAGAGTGGGAAGTGGCACCGGGGAGCTGTTTTTT; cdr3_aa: CASRVGSGTGELFF